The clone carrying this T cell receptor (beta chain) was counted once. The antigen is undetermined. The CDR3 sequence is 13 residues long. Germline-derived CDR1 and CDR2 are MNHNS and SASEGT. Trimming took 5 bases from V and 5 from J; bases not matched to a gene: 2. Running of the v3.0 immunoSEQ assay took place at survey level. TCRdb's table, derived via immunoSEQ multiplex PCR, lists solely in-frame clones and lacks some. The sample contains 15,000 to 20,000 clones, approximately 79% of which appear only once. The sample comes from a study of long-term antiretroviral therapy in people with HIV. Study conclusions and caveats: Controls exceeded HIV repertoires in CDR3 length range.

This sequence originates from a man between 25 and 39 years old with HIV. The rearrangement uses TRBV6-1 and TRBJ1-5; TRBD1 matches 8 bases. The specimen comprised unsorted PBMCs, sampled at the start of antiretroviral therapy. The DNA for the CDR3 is TGTGCCAGCAGTACACAGGGGGATCAGCCCCAGCATTTT. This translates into CASSTQGDQPQHF.